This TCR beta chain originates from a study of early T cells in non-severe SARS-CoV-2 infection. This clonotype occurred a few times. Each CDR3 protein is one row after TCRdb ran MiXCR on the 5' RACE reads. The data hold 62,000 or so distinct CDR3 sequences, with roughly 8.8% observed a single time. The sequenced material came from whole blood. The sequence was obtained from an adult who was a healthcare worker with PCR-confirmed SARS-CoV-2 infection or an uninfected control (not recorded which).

The CDR3 nucleotides read TGTGCCAGCAGTGTCCAGCGGAACAATGAGCAGTTCTTC. Residues: CASSVQRNNEQFF. The V gene is TRBV6-4, the J gene TRBJ2-1; perhaps TRBD2 as D (5 bases). This CDR3 region has 13 residues. Germline CDR1 MRHNA, CDR2 SNTAGT. Deletions cut 4 bases from V and 5 bases from J, with 9 bases between.